This T cell receptor beta chain was captured by sequencing in a study of T cells expressing NK-cell markers. As for the study in general: Underlying the TCR beta repertoires were sorted CD3+CD56+NKG2C+, CD3+CD56+NKG2C- and CD3+CD56-NKG2C+ T cells. Overall study findings and caveats: A few of the donors also had these clonotypes leading their CD3+CD56-NKG2C+ fraction. The study found dominant NKG2C+ clonotypes at roughly 1.0-7.0% of CD8+ T cells in five or six donors.

This CDR3 comprises 16 residues. In germline, CDR1 is MNHEY, CDR2 SMNVEV (reference sequence). UMI-tagged 5'RACE template switching yielded the TCR beta cDNA. TCRdb reanalyzed the 5' RACE reads, giving one entry per CDR3 protein sequence and no DNA. This sample's table has about 410,000 distinct CDR3 sequences. In regard to this clonotype: Its specificity is not known.

This receptor was identified in a woman aged 45-60 years in good health. Sequenced: blood T cells: a sorted CD56 or NKG2C T cell subset, CD4+ or CD8+ T cells, or bulk PBMC T cells (not recorded which). This sequence joins TRBV27 and TRBJ1-6; absent DNA, TCRdb's TRBD1 call cannot be checked. CDR3 sequence: CASSLSGTAPNSPLHF.